These T cell receptor beta chains were read from a single sample in a study of tumour-infiltrating T cells in Burkitt lymphoma. Generated by immunoSEQ multiplex PCR, the TCRdb table keeps only in-frame clones and is missing some. The sample contains more than 40,000 clones, roughly 31% of which appear only once. The sample was tumor tissue. The origin of the receptors is a human donor with Burkitt lymphoma. The CDR3 runs from the conserved cysteine through the conserved F or W. The D gene is left open where the match is weak. Not every row has a clone size; where given, it reads once, few, many or a size class.

j_gene: TRBJ2-7; v_gene: TRBV30; abundance: few; d_gene: -; CDR3aa: CAWGVGGSAYEQYF; CDR3nt: TGTGCCTGGGGTGTTGGCGGTTCAGCCTACGAGCAGTACTTC
j_gene: TRBJ1-4; v_gene: TRBV5-6; abundance: few; d_gene: -; CDR3aa: CASSLGDQEKLFF; CDR3nt: TGTGCCAGCAGCTTGGGGGACCAGGAAAAACTGTTTTTT
j_gene: TRBJ2-1; v_gene: TRBV19; abundance: -; d_gene: -; CDR3aa: CASSRRYSNEQFF; CDR3nt: TGTGCCAGTAGTAGGAGGTACAGTAATGAGCAGTTCTTC
j_gene: TRBJ1-5; v_gene: TRBV5-8; abundance: -; d_gene: -; CDR3aa: CASSSSGNQPQHF; CDR3nt: TGTGCCAGCAGCTCGTCGGGAAATCAGCCCCAGCATTTT
j_gene: TRBJ1-4; v_gene: TRBV6-1; abundance: -; d_gene: -; CDR3aa: CASSSVSDEKLFF; CDR3nt: TGTGCCAGCAGTTCGGTGAGCGATGAAAAACTGTTTTTT
j_gene: TRBJ1-5; v_gene: TRBV5-5; abundance: -; d_gene: -; CDR3aa: CASSLRDRAIQPQHF; CDR3nt: TGTGCCAGCAGCCTGCGGGACCGAGCTATTCAGCCCCAGCATTTT
j_gene: TRBJ1-2; v_gene: TRBV7-8; abundance: few; d_gene: TRBD1; CDR3aa: CASSSTLGQGDGYTF; CDR3nt: TGTGCCAGCAGCTCCACTCTGGGACAGGGGGATGGCTACACCTTC
j_gene: TRBJ1-5; v_gene: TRBV5-6; abundance: few; d_gene: -; CDR3aa: CASSFGTTHSNQPQHF; CDR3nt: TGTGCCAGCAGCTTCGGGACCACGCATAGCAATCAGCCCCAGCATTTT
j_gene: TRBJ2-1; v_gene: TRBV4-2; abundance: -; d_gene: -; CDR3aa: CASSQRGQNNEQFF; CDR3nt: TGTGCCAGCAGCCAACGGGGGCAAAACAATGAGCAGTTCTTC
j_gene: TRBJ1-2; v_gene: TRBV4-2; abundance: -; d_gene: TRBD1; CDR3aa: CASSQEDRGQRGYGYTF; CDR3nt: TGTGCCAGCAGCCAGGAGGACAGGGGGCAACGGGGCTATGGCTACACCTTC
j_gene: TRBJ1-5; v_gene: TRBV7-2; abundance: -; d_gene: -; CDR3aa: CASSLRRNQPQHF; CDR3nt: TGTGCCAGCAGCTTGCGTCGGAATCAGCCCCAGCATTTT
j_gene: TRBJ1-1; v_gene: TRBV19; abundance: -; d_gene: TRBD1; CDR3aa: CASSTGQLNTEAFF; CDR3nt: TGTGCCAGTAGTACGGGACAGTTGAACACTGAAGCTTTCTTT
j_gene: TRBJ1-1; v_gene: TRBV5-4; abundance: few; d_gene: -; CDR3aa: CASIGDEVTEAFF; CDR3nt: TGTGCCAGCATTGGGGACGAGGTGACTGAAGCTTTCTTT
j_gene: TRBJ2-1; v_gene: TRBV9; abundance: -; d_gene: -; CDR3aa: CASSKGPSSYNEQFF; CDR3nt: TGTGCCAGCAGCAAGGGACCGAGCTCCTACAATGAGCAGTTCTTC
j_gene: TRBJ2-3; v_gene: TRBV5-1; abundance: -; d_gene: -; CDR3aa: CASSAGTSTSTDTQYF; CDR3nt: TGCGCCAGCAGCGCTGGGACATCCACTAGCACAGATACGCAGTATTTT
j_gene: TRBJ2-5; v_gene: TRBV29-1; abundance: -; d_gene: -; CDR3aa: CSVKGYQETQYF; CDR3nt: TGCAGCGTTAAGGGGTACCAAGAGACCCAGTACTTC
j_gene: TRBJ2-2; v_gene: TRBV6-4; abundance: -; d_gene: -; CDR3aa: CASSDSPGWGTGELFF; CDR3nt: TGTGCCAGCAGTGACTCCCCGGGTTGGGGCACCGGGGAGCTGTTTTTT
j_gene: TRBJ1-1; v_gene: TRBV4-1; abundance: -; d_gene: -; CDR3aa: CASSQERGATEAFF; CDR3nt: TGCGCCAGCAGCCAAGAACGGGGGGCGACTGAAGCTTTCTTT
j_gene: TRBJ2-5; v_gene: TRBV30; abundance: -; d_gene: TRBD1; CDR3aa: CAGRTGGLETQYF; CDR3nt: TGTGCCGGACGAACAGGGGGCCTGGAGACCCAGTACTTC
j_gene: TRBJ2-5; v_gene: TRBV20-1; abundance: few; d_gene: -; CDR3aa: CSAIPEETQYF; CDR3nt: TGCAGCGCCATCCCGGAGGAGACCCAGTACTTC
j_gene: TRBJ2-3; v_gene: TRBV6-1; abundance: large; d_gene: TRBD2; CDR3aa: CASSERTSGGAADTQYF; CDR3nt: TGTGCCAGCAGTGAGCGGACTAGCGGGGGGGCAGCAGATACGCAGTATTTT
j_gene: TRBJ2-7; v_gene: TRBV4-2; abundance: few; d_gene: TRBD2; CDR3aa: CASSPRGFAYEQYF; CDR3nt: TGTGCCAGCAGCCCGCGGGGGTTCGCCTACGAGCAGTACTTC
j_gene: TRBJ2-7; v_gene: TRBV7-8; abundance: -; d_gene: TRBD1; CDR3aa: CASSSGQGFPYEQYF; CDR3nt: TGTGCCAGCAGCTCGGGACAGGGGTTCCCCTACGAGCAGTACTTC
j_gene: TRBJ1-1; v_gene: TRBV18; abundance: -; d_gene: -; CDR3aa: CASSPMTGLSEAFF; CDR3nt: TGTGCCAGCTCACCTATGACCGGGTTGTCGGAAGCTTTCTTT
j_gene: TRBJ1-5; v_gene: TRBV23-1; abundance: few; d_gene: -; CDR3aa: CASRTRGEGPGQPQHF; CDR3nt: TGCGCCAGCCGAACAAGGGGGGAGGGGCCGGGGCAGCCCCAGCATTTT
j_gene: TRBJ1-1; v_gene: TRBV7-9; abundance: -; d_gene: -; CDR3aa: CASSLAGTSNTEAFF; CDR3nt: TGTGCCAGCAGCTTGGCCGGGACCTCGAACACTGAAGCTTTCTTT
j_gene: TRBJ1-2; v_gene: TRBV5-4; abundance: few; d_gene: TRBD1; CDR3aa: CASSHAGQEDYGYTF; CDR3nt: TGTGCCAGCAGCCACGCAGGACAGGAGGACTATGGCTACACCTTC
j_gene: TRBJ1-3; v_gene: TRBV29-1; abundance: few; d_gene: TRBD1; CDR3aa: CSVADRGSGNTIYF; CDR3nt: TGCAGCGTTGCGGACAGGGGCTCTGGAAACACCATATATTTT
j_gene: TRBJ1-1; v_gene: TRBV4-3; abundance: -; d_gene: -; CDR3aa: CASSQGGGPNTEAFF; CDR3nt: TGCGCCAGCAGCCAAGGGGGAGGTCCGAACACTGAAGCTTTCTTT
j_gene: TRBJ2-3; v_gene: TRBV9; abundance: -; d_gene: -; CDR3aa: CASSVDPNTDTQYF; CDR3nt: TGTGCCAGCAGCGTAGATCCCAATACGGATACGCAGTATTTT
j_gene: TRBJ2-5; v_gene: TRBV2; abundance: few; d_gene: -; CDR3aa: CASSDSYQETQYF; CDR3nt: TGTGCCAGCAGTGACTCGTACCAAGAGACCCAGTACTTC
j_gene: TRBJ2-3; v_gene: TRBV30; abundance: -; d_gene: TRBD2; CDR3aa: CARGQRGGDTQYF; CDR3nt: TGTGCGAGAGGGCAGCGGGGGGGAGATACGCAGTATTTT
j_gene: TRBJ1-3; v_gene: TRBV7-9; abundance: few; d_gene: -; CDR3aa: CASSPRTVLSGNTIYF; CDR3nt: TGTGCCAGCAGCCCCCGGACAGTACTCTCTGGAAACACCATATATTTT
j_gene: TRBJ1-3; v_gene: TRBV6-1; abundance: -; d_gene: -; CDR3aa: CASIGDFSGNTIYF; CDR3nt: TGTGCCAGCATTGGAGACTTCTCTGGAAACACCATATATTTT
j_gene: TRBJ2-7; v_gene: TRBV5-1; abundance: -; d_gene: -; CDR3aa: CASSLGGAVEYF; CDR3nt: TGCGCCAGCAGCTTGGGGGGAGCGGTGGAGTACTTC
j_gene: TRBJ2-7; v_gene: TRBV9; abundance: few; d_gene: -; CDR3aa: CASSVVQGRGPYEQYF; CDR3nt: TGTGCCAGCAGCGTAGTCCAGGGAAGGGGACCCTACGAGCAGTACTTC
j_gene: TRBJ2-7; v_gene: TRBV7-2; abundance: -; d_gene: TRBD1; CDR3aa: CASSRGQGGSYEQYF; CDR3nt: TGTGCCAGCAGCCGGGGACAGGGGGGGTCCTACGAGCAGTACTTC
j_gene: TRBJ2-5; v_gene: TRBV6-5; abundance: -; d_gene: -; CDR3aa: CASSYSDPRGGTQYF; CDR3nt: TGTGCCAGCAGTTACTCGGACCCCCGAGGCGGGACCCAGTACTTC
j_gene: TRBJ2-3; v_gene: TRBV29-1; abundance: few; d_gene: TRBD1; CDR3aa: CSAGTGVTQYF; CDR3nt: TGCAGCGCTGGGACAGGGGTTACGCAGTATTTT
j_gene: TRBJ2-7; v_gene: TRBV2; abundance: few; d_gene: -; CDR3aa: CASSQQGGDYEQYF; CDR3nt: TGTGCCAGCAGTCAACAGGGTGGGGACTACGAGCAGTACTTC
j_gene: TRBJ2-3; v_gene: TRBV7-9; abundance: few; d_gene: TRBD2; CDR3aa: CASSAGTSGVDTQYF; CDR3nt: TGTGCCAGCAGCGCAGGGACTAGCGGGGTAGATACGCAGTATTTT
j_gene: TRBJ1-2; v_gene: TRBV5-1; abundance: few; d_gene: -; CDR3aa: CASSFDPGDYGYTF; CDR3nt: TGCGCCAGCAGCTTCGATCCGGGAGACTATGGCTACACCTTC
j_gene: TRBJ2-5; v_gene: TRBV7-2; abundance: few; d_gene: -; CDR3aa: CASSRGGIETQYF; CDR3nt: TGTGCCAGCAGCCGAGGGGGGATAGAGACCCAGTACTTC
j_gene: TRBJ2-7; v_gene: TRBV2; abundance: -; d_gene: -; CDR3aa: CASSAGLRVEQYF; CDR3nt: TGTGCCAGCAGCGCGGGCCTTCGGGTGGAGCAGTACTTC
j_gene: TRBJ2-7; v_gene: TRBV11-2; abundance: -; d_gene: -; CDR3aa: CASKGGEQYF; CDR3nt: TGTGCCAGCAAGGGGGGGGAGCAGTACTTC
j_gene: TRBJ2-5; v_gene: TRBV5-1; abundance: few; d_gene: -; CDR3aa: CASSLTGLGETQYF; CDR3nt: TGCGCCAGCAGCCTTACAGGGTTGGGAGAGACCCAGTACTTC
j_gene: TRBJ1-4; v_gene: TRBV10-3; abundance: -; d_gene: -; CDR3aa: CAISDTLGAEKLFF; CDR3nt: TGTGCCATCAGTGACACCTTGGGAGCGGAAAAACTGTTTTTT
j_gene: TRBJ1-5; v_gene: TRBV6-1; abundance: few; d_gene: TRBD1; CDR3aa: CASRVYRGTGQPQHF; CDR3nt: TGTGCCAGCAGGGTATACAGGGGTACAGGTCAGCCCCAGCATTTT
j_gene: TRBJ2-7; v_gene: TRBV4-3; abundance: few; d_gene: -; CDR3aa: CASSQDSGGTSYEQYF; CDR3nt: TGCGCCAGCAGCCAAGATTCCGGCGGGACCTCCTACGAGCAGTACTTC
j_gene: TRBJ1-1; v_gene: TRBV7-2; abundance: few; d_gene: TRBD1; CDR3aa: CASSPQGLVYTEAFF; CDR3nt: TGTGCCAGCAGTCCACAGGGGTTGGTGTACACTGAAGCTTTCTTT
j_gene: TRBJ1-2; v_gene: TRBV7-6; abundance: -; d_gene: TRBD1; CDR3aa: CASSPGVGTDYGYTF; CDR3nt: TGTGCCAGCAGCCCAGGGGTAGGGACAGACTATGGCTACACCTTC
j_gene: TRBJ2-5; v_gene: TRBV29-1; abundance: -; d_gene: -; CDR3aa: CSVEEIRSQETQYF; CDR3nt: TGCAGCGTTGAAGAAATCCGATCTCAAGAGACCCAGTACTTC
j_gene: TRBJ2-7; v_gene: TRBV9; abundance: few; d_gene: -; CDR3aa: CASSAADMAEQYF; CDR3nt: TGTGCCAGCAGCGCTGCCGACATGGCCGAGCAGTACTTC
j_gene: TRBJ1-1; v_gene: TRBV16; abundance: few; d_gene: TRBD1; CDR3aa: CASSQSHRGSLGTEAFF; CDR3nt: TGTGCCAGCAGCCAATCCCACAGGGGCTCCTTGGGCACTGAAGCTTTCTTT
j_gene: TRBJ2-5; v_gene: TRBV14; abundance: -; d_gene: TRBD2; CDR3aa: CASSDQSSGGLDWQETQYF; CDR3nt: TGTGCCAGCAGCGATCAGTCTAGCGGGGGACTTGATTGGCAAGAGACCCAGTACTTC